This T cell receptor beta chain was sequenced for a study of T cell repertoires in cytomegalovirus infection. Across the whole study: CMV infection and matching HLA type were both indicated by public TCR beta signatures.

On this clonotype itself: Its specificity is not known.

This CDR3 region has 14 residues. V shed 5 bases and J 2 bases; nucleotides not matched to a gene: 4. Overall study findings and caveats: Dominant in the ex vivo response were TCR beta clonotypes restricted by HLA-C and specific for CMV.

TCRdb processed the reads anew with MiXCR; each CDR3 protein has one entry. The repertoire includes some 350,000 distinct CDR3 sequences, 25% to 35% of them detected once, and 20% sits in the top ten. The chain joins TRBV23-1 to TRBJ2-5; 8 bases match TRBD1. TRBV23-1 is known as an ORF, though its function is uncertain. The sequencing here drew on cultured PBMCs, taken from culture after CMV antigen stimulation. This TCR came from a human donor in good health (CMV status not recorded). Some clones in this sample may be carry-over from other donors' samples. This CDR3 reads CASSWTGQQETQYF. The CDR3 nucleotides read TGCGCCAGCAGTTGGACAGGGCAGCAAGAGACCCAGTACTTC.